This section outlines one T cell receptor (beta chain) sequence together with its context. Antigen: not known. Treatment described: oral pan-JAK inhibitor, 5-10 mg twice daily. This sample was included in a study of CD8+ T cells in alopecia areata. The germline gives CDR1 SNHLY, CDR2 FYNNEI. The V end was cut by 5 bases, the J end by 7 bases, with 9 bases between. CDR3 size: 12 residues. RNA was extracted and reverse transcribed into cDNA as the sequencing template. Some clones are missing from TCRdb's copy, which holds only in-frame ones; the method was immunoSEQ multiplex PCR. Of about 160,000 clones detected, under 70% appear once; the ten largest clones hold 0.91%. Whole-study findings and limits: Higher clonality and more expanded CD8+ clones appeared in lesional than normal scalp. Tofacitinib significantly lowered scalp clonality and expanded CD8+ clones among the top 100.

Here the sequenced sample was CD4+ T cells sorted from blood, taken at week 4, from a patient treated with tofacitinib. The TCR was taken from a human donor with alopecia areata. V is TRBV2 and J is TRBJ1-5; tentatively, D is TRBD1 (5 bases). For the CDR3, the DNA is TGTGCCAGCAGTAGGGACCCCCAGCCCCAGCATTTT. Residues: CASSRDPQPQHF.